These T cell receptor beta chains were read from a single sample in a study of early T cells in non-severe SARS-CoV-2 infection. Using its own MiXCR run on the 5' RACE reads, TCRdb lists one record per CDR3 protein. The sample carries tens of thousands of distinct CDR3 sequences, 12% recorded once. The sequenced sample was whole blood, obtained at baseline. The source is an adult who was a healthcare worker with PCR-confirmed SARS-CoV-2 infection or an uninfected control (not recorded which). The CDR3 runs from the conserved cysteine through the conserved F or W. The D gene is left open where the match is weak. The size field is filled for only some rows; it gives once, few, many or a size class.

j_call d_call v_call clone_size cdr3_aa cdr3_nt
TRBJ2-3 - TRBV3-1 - CASSPTGGNTDTQYF TGTGCCAGCAGTCCCACTGGCGGGAACACAGATACGCAGTATTTT
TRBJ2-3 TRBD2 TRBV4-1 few CASSRGGLALTDTQYF TGCGCCAGCAGCCGGGGGGGACTAGCCCTAACAGATACGCAGTATTTT
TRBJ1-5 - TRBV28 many CASSPRSPASNQPQHF TGTGCCAGCAGCCCCCGGAGTCCCGCCAGCAATCAGCCCCAGCATTTT
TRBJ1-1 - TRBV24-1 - CATSNGRRGANTEAFF TGTGCCACCTCGAACGGGAGGAGGGGCGCGAACACTGAAGCTTTCTTT
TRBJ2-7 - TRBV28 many CASSPPGNYEQYF TGTGCCAGCAGTCCCCCGGGCAATTACGAGCAGTACTTC
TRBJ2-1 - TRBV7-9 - CASSSSTYNEQFF TGTGCCAGCAGCTCCTCTACCTACAATGAGCAGTTCTTC
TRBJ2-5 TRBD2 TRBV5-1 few CASSLNAGVETQYF TGCGCCAGCAGCTTGAACGCGGGAGTAGAGACCCAGTACTTC
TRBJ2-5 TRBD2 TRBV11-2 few CASSLGTGTSGGLTKTQYF TGTGCCAGCAGCTTAGGAACCGGGACTAGCGGGGGTCTAACGAAGACCCAGTACTTC
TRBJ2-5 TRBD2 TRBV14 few CASSHRASGRQETQYF TGTGCCAGCAGCCATAGGGCTAGCGGAAGGCAAGAGACCCAGTACTTC
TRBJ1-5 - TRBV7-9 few CASSLGVQPQHF TGTGCCAGCAGCTTAGGGGTGCAGCCCCAGCATTTT
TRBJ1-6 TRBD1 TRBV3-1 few CASSQGGQGQSPLHF TGTGCCAGCAGCCAAGGGGGACAGGGTCAATCACCCCTCCACTTT
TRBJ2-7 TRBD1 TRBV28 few CASRPSGGQGPFYEQYF TGTGCCAGCAGGCCATCAGGCGGACAGGGGCCGTTTTACGAGCAGTACTTC
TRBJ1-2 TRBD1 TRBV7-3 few CASSPGGLGGLKGYTF TGTGCCAGCAGCCCAGGGGGTCTCGGAGGGCTAAAAGGCTACACCTTC
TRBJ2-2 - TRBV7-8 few CASSLASGGTGELFF TGTGCCAGCAGCTTAGCCTCGGGCGGGACCGGGGAGCTGTTTTTT